The sequence of this T cell receptor (beta chain) was determined in a study of shared clonotypes between healthy human individuals. TCRdb's table, derived via immunoSEQ multiplex PCR, lists solely in-frame clones and lacks some. The sample consists of roughly 570,000 clones, nearly 98% of them appearing once. The naive CD8 fraction comprised CD45RO-negative cells positively selected for CCR7 and excluded terminally differentiated effector memory CD45RA+ cells. This receptor was taken from a young man in good health. Sequenced input: naive CD8+ T cells sorted from blood.

CDR3 sequence reads: CASSHTGSYEQYF. The CDR3 DNA reads as TGCGCCAGCAGCCATACAGGGTCCTACGAGCAGTACTTC. The V and J genes are TRBV4-1 and TRBJ2-7, with D possibly matching TRBD1 (6 bases). Between the trimmed V and J ends, which lost 3 bases and 1 base, there was a span of 7 bases. The CDR3 loop spans 13 amino acids. Germline-derived CDR1 and CDR2 are MGHRA and YSYEKL.